This entry lists 20 T cell receptor beta chains sequenced from one sample in a study of blood T cell repertoires in COVID-19. Sequencing was performed with immunoSEQ multiplex PCR; in TCRdb, only in-frame clones are kept and a portion is missing. The profile shows 280,000 or so clones, approximately 91% of them singletons. The sequenced material came from peripheral blood. The source is a man between 18 and 29 years old with active or convalescent COVID-19.

The chain employs TRBV6-6 and TRBJ1-1; possible D gene TRBD1, 5 bases. The CDR3 is made up of 16 amino acids. The germline gives CDR1 MNHNY, CDR2 SVGAGI (reference sequence). Trimming cost V 6 bases and J 0 bases, with 17 bases left between them. The CDR3 sequence is CASSPWNQGLNTEAFF. The DNA for the CDR3 is TGTGCCAGCAGCCCATGGAACCAGGGTCTGAACACTGAAGCTTTCTTT.

V is TRBV10-2 and J is TRBJ2-5, with D unresolved. Germline V gene data show CDR1 as WSHSY and CDR2 as SAAADI. The CDR3 is 14 residues long. Trimming stripped 0 bases from V and 1 base from J, with 6 bases between. The CDR3 DNA reads as TGCGCCAGCAGTGAGTCGAGAAGCCAAGAGACCCAGTACTTC. Its protein is CASSESRSQETQYF.

The chain employs TRBV5-4 and TRBJ2-1, with 16 nucleotides matching TRBD2. Germline V gene lookup returns CDR1 SGHNT and CDR2 YYREEE (reference sequence). This CDR3 has 17 residues. The V segment lost 4 bases and the J segment 8 bases; nucleotides outside the gene matches: 9. CDR3 coding DNA: TGTGCCAGCAGCGTCCAACCGGGACTAGCGGGGGGGGATGAGCAGTTCTTC. It encodes CASSVQPGLAGGDEQFF. Supplemented by reference TRBV5-4 and TRBJ2-1, the full variable domain reads ETGVTQSPTHLIKTRGQQVTLRCSSQSGHNTVSWYQQALGQGPQFIFQYYREEENGRGNFPPRFSGLQFPNYSSELNVNALELDDSALYLCASSVQPGLAGGDEQFFGPGTRLTVL.

The chain employs TRBV7-9 and TRBJ1-2, with D tentatively TRBD1 (5 bases). From germline, CDR1 is SEHNR and CDR2 FQNEAQ (reference sequence). Trimming took off 4 bases at V and 8 bases at J, with 20 bases between the two ends. The CDR3 has 15 amino acids. The CDR3 DNA follows: TGTGCCAGCAGCTCAGCCGACGGCTGGAGGGGAGGCTACACCTTC. This gives the protein CASSSADGWRGGYTF.

V usage is TRBV27 and J usage is TRBJ1-1; D ambiguous. The CDR3 has 13 amino acids. The ends were cut back, 2 bases at V and 5 bases at J, with 9 bases in the middle. The germline V gene encodes CDR1 MNHEY and CDR2 SMNVEV (reference sequence). CDR3 nucleotide sequence: TGTGCCAGCAGTTTACGTAGAGGGACTGAAGCTTTCTTT. This translates into CASSLRRGTEAFF.

The chain carries TRBV28 and TRBJ2-7; 8 bases map to TRBD1. Germline assignment: CDR1 MDHEN and CDR2 SYDVKM. Trimming removed 1 base from V and 4 bases from J; junction bases left unmatched: 12. CDR3 length: 17 amino acids. Here the CDR3 DNA reads TGTGCCAGCAGTTTATTCCCCGGACAGGGAAGAGGGTACGAGCAGTACTTC. Its translation: CASSLFPGQGRGYEQYF.

V and J are TRBV9 and TRBJ2-7, with D perhaps TRBD2 (5 bases). There are 15 residues in the CDR3. Trimming removed 3 bases from V and 0 bases from J, with 13 bases in between. Germline CDR1 SGDLS, CDR2 YYNGEE. CDR3 in amino acids: CASSGGRGNSYEQYF. The CDR3 coding sequence is TGTGCCAGCAGCGGTGGCCGGGGAAACTCCTACGAGCAGTACTTC.

The chain links TRBV9 to TRBJ2-3; 10 bases agree with TRBD1. CDR3 length: 14 residues. In germline, CDR1 is SGDLS, CDR2 YYNGEE. The V segment lost 4 bases and the J segment 4 bases; nucleotides outside the gene matches: 3. In DNA form, the CDR3 reads TGTGCCAGCAGCTCCGGGACAGGGGCAGATACGCAGTATTTT. This encodes CASSSGTGADTQYF.

J is TRBJ2-1 and V is TRBV21-1; TRBD2, the table's D call, lacks a check against the DNA. TRBV21-1 is deemed a pseudogene. The CDR3 length is 17 residues. The DNA for the CDR3 is TGTGCCAGCAGCCAAGGGAGGGTAGTCTCGCTAGGGAATGAGCAGTTCTTC. As protein: CASSQGRVVSLGNEQFF.

The V and J genes are TRBV4-1 and TRBJ2-2; 7 nucleotides agree with TRBD1. The CDR3 covers 15 residues. Germline CDR1 reads MGHRA; CDR2 reads YSYEKL. V trimming: 3 bases; J trimming: 0 bases; junction bases outside the gene matches: 1. The CDR3 DNA follows: TGCGCCAGCAGCCAGACAGGGTCGAACACCGGGGAGCTGTTTTTT. It specifies CASSQTGSNTGELFF.

This clone was recorded a few times. V gene TRBV19 combines with J gene TRBJ2-5; D might be TRBD1 (6 bases). V dropped 6 bases and J dropped 0 bases, with 14 bases sitting between them. This CDR3 is built from 15 residues. CDR1 LNHDA and CDR2 SQIVND come from the germline V gene (reference sequence). CDR3 in amino acids: CASRRQEDYQETQYF. For the CDR3, the DNA is TGTGCCAGTAGGCGACAGGAGGATTACCAAGAGACCCAGTACTTC.

The chain recombines TRBV27 with TRBJ2-3; 14 nucleotides align to TRBD2. With V trimmed by 0 bases and J by 4 bases, 6 bases remained unmatched. There are 18 residues in the CDR3. Germline V lookup: CDR1 MNHEY, CDR2 SMNVEV (reference sequence). CDR3 sequence: CASSLSTSGGALADTQYF. CDR3 coding DNA: TGTGCCAGCAGTTTATCGACTAGCGGGGGGGCCTTAGCAGATACGCAGTATTTT.

This clone was observed a few times. The J gene is TRBJ2-7, the V gene TRBV7-2; TRBD2 agrees at 11 bases. Trimming cost V 2 bases and J 5 bases; bases outside gene matches: 17. Germline V gene sequence: CDR1 SGHTA, CDR2 FQGNSA. The CDR3 loop spans 19 amino acids. The CDR3 nucleotides are TGTGCCAGCAGCTTACCCTGGGTGGGTAGCGGGGGGGCCTTGAACGAGCAGTACTTC. It specifies CASSLPWVGSGGALNEQYF.

The rearrangement links TRBV10-3 to TRBJ2-2; the match to TRBD2 covers 8 bases. The germline gives CDR1 ENHRY, CDR2 SYGVKD. This CDR3 region has 16 residues. After removal of 2 bases from V and 4 bases from J, the junction contained 6 bases not matched to a gene. DNA for the CDR3: TGTGCCATCAGTGAGCCATGGACTAGCAGCACCGGGGAGCTGTTTTTT. It yields the protein CAISEPWTSSTGELFF.

The rearrangement uses TRBV5-3 and TRBJ2-2; 8 nucleotides line up with TRBD2. TRBV5-3 is an ORF, with its function uncertain. J gave up 0 bases and V 4 bases, and 5 bases lay outside the gene matches. The CDR3 runs to 16 residues. The CDR3 sequence: CARSRGLASNTGELFF. The DNA for the CDR3 is TGTGCCAGAAGCCGCGGACTAGCATCGAACACCGGGGAGCTGTTTTTT.

V gene TRBV6-6 combines with J gene TRBJ1-4, with D unclear. This CDR3 is built from 12 residues. The germline gives CDR1 MNHNY, CDR2 SVGAGI (reference sequence). The V end lost 7 bases, the J end lost 5 bases, and 8 bases lay between the germline ends. CDR3 region: CASNRPNEKLFF. The CDR3 DNA is TGTGCCAGCAACAGACCGAATGAAAAACTGTTTTTT.

This chain uses TRBV3-1 (or the pseudogene TRBV3-2) with TRBJ1-2; the D gene is possibly TRBD1 (6 bases). The germline V gene encodes CDR1 LGHDT and CDR2 YNNKEL (reference sequence). With 2 bases removed from V and 3 bases from J, the gap between germline ends came to 13 bases. The CDR3 runs 15 residues. The CDR3 is CASSQWTVPYYGYTF. In nucleotides, the CDR3 is TGTGCCAGCAGCCAATGGACAGTTCCCTACTATGGCTACACCTTC.

This CDR3 reads CASAGQDNEQFF. Here the CDR3 DNA reads TGTGCCAGCGCAGGACAGGACAATGAGCAGTTCTTC. The chain is built from TRBV2 and TRBJ2-1; TRBD1 matches at 7 bases. The germline V gene has CDR1 SNHLY and CDR2 FYNNEI. The V segment lost 8 bases and the J segment 5 bases; nucleotides outside the gene matches: 3. The CDR3 extends over 12 amino acids. The full variable domain, rest sourced from reference TRBV2 and TRBJ2-1, is EPEVTQTPSHQVTQMGQEVILRCVPISNHLYFYWYRQILGQKVEFLVSFYNNEISEKSEIFDDQFSVERPDGSNFTLKIRSTKLEDSAMYFCASAGQDNEQFFGPGTRLTVL.

This clone was seen a single time. This chain connects TRBV7-9 to TRBJ2-3, with TRBD2 matching 7 bases. Looked up from germline, CDR1 is SEHNR and CDR2 is FQNEAQ (reference sequence). The CDR3 is 16 residues long. V lost 5 bases and J lost 3; bases outside the gene matches: 11. This CDR3 reads CASSPPGLAETDTQYF. CDR3 in DNA: TGTGCCAGCAGCCCACCGGGCCTAGCGGAGACAGATACGCAGTATTTT.

The chain employs TRBV10-3 and TRBJ2-2, with 7 bases that match TRBD2. The V gene's germline CDR1 is ENHRY and CDR2 SYGVKD. The CDR3 loop spans 13 amino acids. V was pared by 11 bases and J by 6 bases, with 9 bases of the junction left unmatched. The CDR3 loop reads CAVKSGGAGELFF. The CDR3 coding sequence is TGTGCCGTTAAATCTGGGGGGGCCGGGGAGCTGTTTTTT.